The 19 T cell receptor beta chains presented below share a single source sample, sequenced in a study of monozygotic twins with inflammatory bowel disease. TCRdb re-called the 5' RACE reads and shows each CDR3 protein once, DNA omitted. The sample's table shows a few hundred thousand distinct CDR3 sequences. Sequenced input: blood. These receptors were taken from a human donor with ulcerative colitis or Crohn's disease, or a healthy co-twin of an affected twin (not recorded which).

The rearrangement joins TRBV7-3 to TRBJ1-2; TCRdb outputs TRBD1, but without DNA this stays unchecked. This CDR3 spans 15 amino acids. The germline V gene has CDR1 SGHTA and CDR2 FQGTGA. The CDR3 protein is CASSLRAGTDYGYTF.

V gene TRBV7-6 combines with J gene TRBJ2-7; TCRdb's D call, TRBD2, is unchecked because there is no DNA. The CDR3 totals 14 residues. In germline, CDR1 is SGHVS, CDR2 FNYEAQ. CDR3 residues: CASSLSDRAGEQYF.

The J gene is TRBJ1-2, the V gene TRBV5-4. Germline CDR1 reads SGHNT; CDR2 reads YYREEE (reference sequence). The CDR3 has 13 amino acids. The CDR3 region is CASSPGRGFGYTF.

CDR3 protein: CSVDTGAGGYTF. The V gene is TRBV29-1, the J gene TRBJ1-2; TCRdb calls TRBD1, which cannot be checked without DNA. The CDR3 has 12 residues. Germline V lookup: CDR1 SQVTM, CDR2 ANQGSEA.

The chain employs TRBV10-2 and TRBJ1-1. This CDR3 has 15 amino acids. Germline-derived CDR1 and CDR2 are WSHSY and SAAADI. The CDR3 region is CASSVQEGMGTEAFF.

The chain combines TRBV6-5 with TRBJ1-2. The germline CDR1 and CDR2 sequences are MNHEY and SVGAGI. The CDR3 extends over 12 amino acids. CDR3 sequence reads: CASSSHDHGYTF.

V and J are TRBV6-6 and TRBJ2-3; TCRdb lists TRBD1, though no DNA is available to test this call. This CDR3 contains 13 residues. Germline CDR1 reads MNHNY; CDR2 reads SVGAGI (reference sequence). The CDR3 here is CASRAQGADTQYF.

This chain uses TRBV10-3 with TRBJ1-2; without DNA, the TCRdb call of TRBD1 cannot be checked. CDR3 size: 14 residues. Germline CDR1 is ENHRY and CDR2 is SYGVKD. The CDR3 is CAISEGTGGYGYTF.

The chain carries TRBV5-1 and TRBJ1-2; there is no DNA to check the TCRdb D call of TRBD1. The CDR3 is made up of 13 amino acids. Germline V CDR1 and CDR2: SGHRS, YFSETQ. CDR3 amino acids: CASSVTGEDGYTF.

This chain uses TRBV5-6 with TRBJ1-5. Germline V gene data show CDR1 as SGHDT and CDR2 as YYEEEE. This CDR3 has 13 residues. The chain's CDR3 is CASSLDGSQPQHF. The full variable domain, its missing parts supplied by reference TRBV5-6 and TRBJ1-5, is DAGVTQSPTHLIKTRGQQVTLRCSPKSGHDTVSWYQQALGQGPQFIFQYYEEEERQRGNFPDRFSGHQFPNYSSELNVNALLLGDSALYLCASSLDGSQPQHFGDGTRLSIL.

The rearrangement uses TRBV20-1 and TRBJ2-5; the D call of TRBD2 rests on TCRdb alone, since no DNA is present to check it. The CDR3 contains 14 residues. Germline CDR1 reads DFQATT; CDR2 reads SNEGSKA (reference sequence). The chain's CDR3 is CSAWGTSEQETQYF.

The chain carries TRBV12-3 or TRBV12-4 and TRBJ2-1; TCRdb's D call of TRBD2 is untestable without DNA. This CDR3 is built from 13 residues. This chain's CDR3 is CASTRGAYNEQFF.

The chain joins TRBV19 to TRBJ1-6; TCRdb proposes TRBD1, but this gene call is untestable without DNA. This CDR3 region has 13 residues. CDR1 is LNHDA and CDR2 is SQIVND in the germline V gene (reference sequence). The CDR3 region is CASTTDSGSPLHF.

The genes are TRBV11-2 and TRBJ1-2; TCRdb indicates TRBD1, and absent DNA this call remains unverified. The CDR3 covers 13 residues. Germline CDR1 and CDR2: SGHAT and FQNNGV. The CDR3 reads CASSLDRGHGYTF.

The rearrangement joins TRBV29-1 to TRBJ2-7; TCRdb reports TRBD1, a call that lacks DNA to check it against. From germline, CDR1 is SQVTM and CDR2 ANQGSEA. CDR3 length: 14 residues. CDR3 region: CSVVSGQGGYEQYF.

The rearrangement links TRBV7-8 to TRBJ2-1; TCRdb calls TRBD1, which cannot be checked without DNA. The CDR3 length is 16 residues. The germline V gene has CDR1 SGHVS and CDR2 FQNEAQ. The CDR3 reads CASSAGTGKVYNEQFF.

The chain couples TRBV20-1 to TRBJ1-2; TCRdb proposes TRBD1, but this gene call is untestable without DNA. The CDR3 runs to 13 residues. The germline CDR1 and CDR2 sequences are DFQATT and SNEGSKA (reference sequence). The chain's CDR3 is CSAGEDSPYGYTF.

V is TRBV20-1 and J is TRBJ2-1; lacking DNA, the TRBD2 call made by TCRdb goes unchecked. The CDR3 contains 14 residues. CDR1 DFQATT and CDR2 SNEGSKA come from the germline V gene (reference sequence). The CDR3 sequence: CSARVKRGANEQFF.

The chain links TRBV4-1 to TRBJ2-7. This CDR3 region has 13 residues. Per germline, CDR1 MGHRA and CDR2 YSYEKL. The CDR3 spells CASSQDVSYEQYF.